Following are 21 T cell receptor beta chains from one sample sequenced in a study of blood T cell dynamics during melanoma immunotherapy. Generated by immunoSEQ multiplex PCR, the TCRdb table keeps only in-frame clones and is missing some. Of 9,000 to 10,000 clones in the sample, roughly 85% were seen once. Time point indicated: pre-treatment baseline. The sequenced sample was blood, obtained from a patient treated with checkpoint blockade. The receptors shown here come from a human donor with melanoma.

This sequence joins TRBV10-3 and TRBJ2-2, with a weak D call TRBD1 (6 bases). CDR1 is ENHRY, CDR2 SYGVKD, per germline. The CDR3 runs to 13 residues. The V gene lost 6 bases and the J gene lost 6 bases, with 11 bases spanning the gap. In DNA, the CDR3 is TGTGCCATCAGCCCAGGGGATCCCGGGGAGCTGTTTTTT. Protein product: CAISPGDPGELFF.

The chain carries TRBV5-1 and TRBJ1-6, with TRBD1 as a possible D gene (5 bases). Germline values: CDR1 SGHRS, CDR2 YFSETQ. The CDR3 spans 14 residues. The V end lost 0 bases, the J end lost 7 bases, and 8 bases lay between the germline ends. DNA for the CDR3: TGCGCCAGCAGCTTGGGACAGTCCAATTCACCCCTCCACTTT. Amino acid sequence: CASSLGQSNSPLHF. Combining the CDR3 with reference TRBV5-1 and TRBJ1-6 gives the whole variable domain KAGVTQTPRYLIKTRGQQVTLSCSPISGHRSVSWYQQTPGQGLQFLFEYFSETQRNKGNFPGRFSGRQFSNSRSEMNVSTLELGDSALYLCASSLGQSNSPLHFGNGTRLTVT.

The genes are TRBV7-2 and TRBJ2-7, with D maybe TRBD1 (5 bases). CDR1 is SGHTA and CDR2 is FQGNSA in the germline V gene. The V end lost 0 bases, the J end lost 2 bases, and 5 bases lay between the germline ends. There are 13 residues in the CDR3. CDR3 sequence reads: CASSLARAYEQYF. For the CDR3, the DNA is TGTGCCAGCAGCTTAGCCAGGGCCTACGAGCAGTACTTC. The full variable domain, rest sourced from reference TRBV7-2 and TRBJ2-7, is GAGVSQSPSNKVTEKGKDVELRCDPISGHTALYWYRQSLGQGLEFLIYFQGNSAPDKSGLPSDRFSAERTGGSVSTLTIQRTQQEDSAVYLCASSLARAYEQYFGPGTRLTVT.

The V call is TRBV9, the J call TRBJ2-1, with D perhaps TRBD2 (6 bases). CDR1 is SGDLS, CDR2 YYNGEE, per germline. Trimming removed 0 bases from V and 9 bases from J, with 10 bases in between. This CDR3 contains 13 residues. Written as DNA, the CDR3 is TGTGCCAGCAGCGTAGAACTGGGGGGTGAGCAGTTCTTC. Amino acid sequence: CASSVELGGEQFF. The variable domain in full, completed from reference TRBV9 and TRBJ2-1, reads DSGVTQTPKHLITATGQRVTLRCSPRSGDLSVYWYQQSLDQGLQFLIQYYNGEERAKGNILERFSAQQFPDLHSELNLSSLELGDSALYFCASSVELGGEQFFGPGTRLTVL.

The chain is built from TRBV6-1 and TRBJ1-3, with 12 bases identical to TRBD1. The germline gives CDR1 MNHNS, CDR2 SASEGT. The CDR3 sequence is 17 residues long. Unmatched junction bases numbered 8, after V lost 3 bases and J lost 5 bases. The CDR3 spells CASSESRDRGRRNTIYF. The CDR3 DNA sequence: TGTGCCAGCAGTGAGTCAAGGGACAGGGGGCGCCGAAACACCATATATTTT.

This clone was counted once. The chain recombines TRBV29-1 with TRBJ2-3, with 8 positions matching TRBD2. V shed 4 bases, J shed 5 bases, and the junction held 5 bases outside the gene matches. The CDR3 extends over 13 amino acids. CDR1 is SQVTM, CDR2 ANQGSEA, per germline. The CDR3 nucleotides are TGCAGCGTTGCGTTGCGGGGGGTAGATACGCAGTATTTT. This gives the protein CSVALRGVDTQYF.

The rearrangement links TRBV6-5 to TRBJ1-2; D gene ambiguous. V was cut by 6 bases and J by 10 bases, with 21 bases left in between. Germline V gives CDR1 MNHEY, CDR2 SVGAGI. The CDR3 is 14 amino acids. The CDR3 nucleotides read TGTGCCAGCAGCCGCCACCAAGTAACAGTACTCTACACCTTC. Encoded protein: CASSRHQVTVLYTF.

The CDR3 region has the DNA TGTGCCAGCAGTGAATCCGGACAGAGGTACGAGCAGTACTTC. Translated: CASSESGQRYEQYF. The chain couples TRBV25-1 to TRBJ2-7, with TRBD1 as a possible D gene (6 bases). The V end was cut by 1 base, the J end by 4 bases, with 11 bases between. The germline CDR1 and CDR2 sequences are MGHDK and SYGVNS. This CDR3 is built from 14 residues.

The chain combines TRBV6-1 with TRBJ2-3, with a tentative D call TRBD2 (6 bases). The germline CDR1 and CDR2 sequences are MNHNS and SASEGT. V was pared by 0 bases and J by 3 bases, with 10 bases between. This CDR3 spans 15 amino acids. CDR3 loop: CASSEAGGGTDTQYF. The CDR3 DNA is TGTGCCAGCAGTGAAGCCGGGGGAGGTACAGATACGCAGTATTTT.

This chain uses TRBV7-9 with TRBJ1-1; D is ambiguous. The ends were cut back, 5 bases at V and 1 base at J, with 11 bases in the middle. This CDR3 comprises 14 residues. From germline, CDR1 is SEHNR and CDR2 FQNEAQ (reference sequence). The CDR3 DNA reads as TGTGCCAGCAGCCCCGACCATCAGAACACTGAAGCTTTCTTT. Protein product: CASSPDHQNTEAFF.

This chain connects TRBV15 to TRBJ1-4, with D unclear. V was clipped by 4 bases and J by 4 bases, with 10 bases between them. The V gene's germline CDR1 is LNHNV and CDR2 YYDKDF (reference sequence). The CDR3 is 14 amino acids. The DNA of the CDR3 is TGTGCCACCAGCAACCCGAACTATAATGAAAAACTGTTTTTT. Translation gives CATSNPNYNEKLFF.

The genes are TRBV6-1 and TRBJ1-1, with TRBD1 matching 9 bases. V lost 2 bases, J lost 0 bases, and 13 bases stayed unmatched. In germline, CDR1 is MNHNS, CDR2 SASEGT. CDR3 size: 19 residues. For the CDR3, the DNA is TGTGCCAGCAGTGAACTCCCAGGACAGGGGAAATACGTGAACACTGAAGCTTTCTTT. Translation: CASSELPGQGKYVNTEAFF.

The V and J genes are TRBV2 and TRBJ2-7; perhaps TRBD1 as D (6 bases). This CDR3 contains 16 residues. Trimming shortened V by 5 bases and J by 3 bases, and 20 bases separated the two germline ends. Germline CDR1 reads SNHLY; CDR2 reads FYNNEI. CDR3 protein: CASSLEGVLPLYEQYF. CDR3 in DNA: TGTGCCAGCAGTTTAGAGGGGGTACTCCCCCTCTACGAGCAGTACTTC.

The chain is built from TRBV11-2 and TRBJ1-2; TRBD1 is a possible D gene (5 bases). The length of the CDR3 is 13 residues. CDR1 is SGHAT, CDR2 FQNNGV, per germline. Trimming shortened V by 3 bases and J by 8 bases, and 13 bases separated the two germline ends. This CDR3 reads CASSLDRDHGYTF. The CDR3 region has the DNA TGTGCCAGCAGCTTGGACCGGGACCACGGCTACACCTTC.

The chain recombines TRBV6-5 with TRBJ2-3; 9 bases agree with TRBD2. This CDR3 comprises 16 residues. The germline CDR1 and CDR2 sequences are MNHEY and SVGAGI. Germline trimming cut 0 bases from V and 1 base from J; bases unmatched to any gene: 2. The CDR3 DNA is TGTGCCAGCAGTTACTCGCCTAGCGGGGGCACAGATACGCAGTATTTT. It is translated as CASSYSPSGGTDTQYF.

The gene calls are TRBV6-1 and TRBJ2-4; D is perhaps TRBD2 (5 bases). CDR1 and CDR2 (germline): MNHNS, SASEGT. The germline V and J ends were trimmed by 1 base and 1 base, with 8 bases remaining between them. This CDR3 is 15 amino acids long. CDR3 sequence (DNA): TGTGCCAGCAGTGAAGGACCGGGGGCCAAAAACATTCAGTACTTC. Translated: CASSEGPGAKNIQYF.

The V gene is TRBV18, the J gene TRBJ1-6, with D unclear. Germline V lookup: CDR1 KGHSH, CDR2 LQKENI. The CDR3 is 13 residues long. Trimming took off 3 bases at V and 8 bases at J, with 8 bases between the two ends. CDR3 residues: CASSPRPDSPLHF. As DNA, the CDR3 is TGTGCCAGCTCACCGCGACCGGATTCACCCCTCCACTTT.

The V and J genes are TRBV11-2 and TRBJ2-4; TRBD2 aligns across 12 bases. Germline V gives CDR1 SGHAT, CDR2 FQNNGV. The CDR3 has 15 amino acids. The V gene end was trimmed by 1 base and the J gene end by 9 bases; junction bases not matched to a gene: 4. Here the CDR3 reads CASSLGRTSGAIQYF. The CDR3 DNA reads as TGTGCCAGCAGCTTAGGCAGGACTAGCGGGGCCATTCAGTACTTC.

This clone was recorded once. This chain uses TRBV4-1 with TRBJ2-5; D gene unclear. Per the germline V gene, CDR1 is MGHRA and CDR2 is YSYEKL. V shed 5 bases and J shed 2 bases, with 18 bases lying between them. CDR3 size: 16 residues. The DNA for the CDR3 is TGCGCCAGCAGCGGAGTGGGATTTCTAGAGCAAGAGACCCAGTACTTC. Amino acids: CASSGVGFLEQETQYF.

This clone appeared a single time. J is TRBJ2-3 and V is TRBV10-3, with TRBD1 identical over 12 bases. V shed 6 bases and J 3 bases; nucleotides not matched to a gene: 1. CDR3 size: 14 residues. Germline CDR1 and CDR2: ENHRY and SYGVKD. As DNA, the CDR3 is TGTGCCATCAGGGGACAGGGGGCGACAGATACGCAGTATTTT. Protein sequence: CAIRGQGATDTQYF.

The chain employs TRBV11-3 and TRBJ2-7; D is ambiguous. The CDR3 sequence is 13 residues long. Trimming took 4 bases from V and 7 from J, leaving 14 bases between them. Germline V gives CDR1 SGHNT, CDR2 YENEEA. CDR3 sequence: CASSYGPTEEQYF. CDR3 bases: TGTGCCAGCAGCTACGGACCCACGGAGGAGCAGTACTTC.